A single sample is the source of the 24 T cell receptor beta chains below, sequenced in a study of human T cells and chemical hapten exposure (dated by TCRdb to the early 2020s). The time point label, as the study defines it: pre-sensitization, week 0. The meaning of the sample's treatment or condition label: therapeutic diphenylcyclopropenone sensitization with weekly scalp DPC. Library prep was done by RACE. Reads for this sample came from a NextSeq 500. The public reads were reprocessed in TCRdb via fastp at Q25 and MiXCR, keeping in-frame beta chains. Identical CDR3 proteins give one entry, which carries the most common genes and DNA. The sample includes roughly 380,000 distinct CDR3 sequences, with 4% to 6% observed a single time. In total, the top ten clones hold just over 2.5% of the sample. Sequenced material: whole blood, taken in connection with sensitization to the hapten diphenylcyclopropenone (DPC). These receptors all stem from a woman between 50 and 59 years old with alopecia areata. Some clones in this sample may be carry-over from other donors' samples.

This clonotype appeared a few times. V usage is TRBV9 and J usage is TRBJ1-1; D gene unclear. The germline CDR1 and CDR2 sequences are SGDLS and YYNGEE. V lost 0 bases to trimming and J lost 4 bases, with 13 bases between them. The CDR3 consists of 15 residues. The DNA of the CDR3 is TGTGCCAGCAGCGTAGCTGGGAACCTCCGCACTGAAGCTTTCTTT. Translating gives CASSVAGNLRTEAFF.

To note about this clonotype: A much larger clonotype is one base distant, so this may be a read error. This chain links TRBV29-1 with TRBJ2-2, with D perhaps TRBD1 (6 bases). Germline CDR1 reads SQVTM; CDR2 reads ANQGSEA. This CDR3 contains 14 residues. CDR3 nucleotide sequence: TGCATCGTTGTCCCAGGGGCCACCGCCGGGGAGCTGTTTTTT. Residues: CIVVPGATAGELFF.

This clonotype was found a few times. The chain joins TRBV20-1 to TRBJ2-1; 9 bases align to TRBD2. Losses at the gene ends were 2 bases for V and 4 bases for J; bases not matched to a gene: 6. In germline, CDR1 is DFQATT, CDR2 SNEGSKA (reference sequence). This CDR3 has 15 residues. In nucleotides, the CDR3 is TGCAGTGCTAGACTAGCGGGGCTACCTTACAATGAGCAGTTCTTC. Protein sequence: CSARLAGLPYNEQFF.

This clonotype was counted ten times or more. This chain uses TRBV28 with TRBJ2-6; D not resolved. This CDR3 contains 15 residues. The germline V gene encodes CDR1 MDHEN and CDR2 SYDVKM. The V end lost 1 base, the J end lost 0 bases, and 4 bases lay between the germline ends. CDR3 in amino acids: CASSLLGSGANVLTF. The CDR3 nucleotides read TGTGCCAGCAGTTTATTAGGCTCTGGGGCCAACGTCCTGACTTTC.

This clonotype came up many times. At one end, the junction sequence differs from germline, possibly due to a read error. V is TRBV6-1 and J is TRBJ2-2; 7 nucleotides line up with TRBD2. From germline, CDR1 is MNHNS and CDR2 SASEGT. The CDR3 extends over 15 amino acids. The CDR3 DNA is TGCGCCACTTCCAAAGTAGCGGGGAACACCGGGGAGCTGTTTTTT. Translation: CATSKVAGNTGELFF.

The rearrangement links TRBV7-8 to TRBJ1-5; maybe TRBD1 (5 bases). CDR1 is SGHVS, CDR2 FQNEAQ, per germline. Trimming cost V 4 bases and J 2 bases, with 12 bases left between them. The CDR3 contains 15 residues. This CDR3 reads CASSSVGQGNQPQHF. CDR3 DNA: TGTGCCAGCAGCTCGGTCGGACAAGGCAATCAGCCCCAGCATTTT. Drawing the rest from reference TRBV7-8 and TRBJ1-5, the complete variable domain is GAGVSQSPRYKVAKRGQDVALRCDPISGHVSLFWYQQALGQGPEFLTYFQNEAQLDKSGLPSDRFFAERPEGSVSTLKIQRTQQEDSAVYLCASSSVGQGNQPQHFGDGTRLSIL.

This clonotype was observed at least ten times. The chain employs TRBV7-6 and TRBJ1-3; D possibly corresponds to TRBD1 (5 bases). Trimming took off 1 base at V and 4 bases at J, with 5 bases between the two ends. This CDR3 region has 13 residues. Germline CDR1 reads SGHVS; CDR2 reads FNYEAQ. CDR3 sequence reads: CASSLGGGNTIYF. DNA of the CDR3: TGTGCCAGCAGCTTAGGGGGCGGAAACACCATATATTTT.

The chain links TRBV6-6 to TRBJ2-2; D remains ambiguous. The CDR3 extends over 14 amino acids. Germline CDR1 reads MNHNY; CDR2 reads SVGAGI (reference sequence). Trimming took off 2 bases at V and 3 bases at J, with 7 bases between the two ends. CDR3 sequence: CASSYNTDTGELFF. The CDR3 nucleotides read TGTGCCAGCAGTTACAATACGGACACCGGGGAGCTGTTTTTT.

This clonotype has a count of ten or more. The chain joins TRBV10-3 to TRBJ2-1, with 7 bases lining up with TRBD2. V lost 3 bases to trimming and J lost 5 bases; unmatched junction nucleotides: 4. This CDR3 spans 14 amino acids. Germline V gene lookup returns CDR1 ENHRY and CDR2 SYGVKD. The CDR3 here is CAISDTSANNEQFF. The CDR3 coding sequence is TGTGCCATCAGTGATACTAGCGCCAACAATGAGCAGTTCTTC.

At least ten counts were recorded for this clonotype. V usage is TRBV7-8 and J usage is TRBJ1-4, with D hard to call. Trimming took 4 bases from V and 5 from J, leaving 14 bases between them. CDR3 length equals 15 residues. Germline CDR1 SGHVS, CDR2 FQNEAQ. The CDR3, as DNA: TGTGCCAGCAGCTCCATCTTGGGAGGAAATGAAAAACTGTTTTTT. Encoded protein: CASSSILGGNEKLFF.

This sequence joins TRBV21-1 and TRBJ2-7; the listed D gene, TRBD2, was not tested against the DNA. TRBV21-1 is a known pseudogene. CDR3 length equals 22 residues. CDR3 nucleotides: TGTGCCAGCAGCAAAGGGACAGTCCCGGGACTAGCGGGAGGGAGAAATACCTACGAGCAGTACTTC. Protein product: CASSKGTVPGLAGGRNTYEQYF.

This clonotype was detected a few times. The rearrangement uses TRBV7-2 and TRBJ1-4; possible D gene TRBD1, 5 bases. This CDR3 has 15 amino acids. Germline V CDR1 and CDR2: SGHTA, FQGNSA. V was shortened by 6 bases and J by 8 bases, with 19 bases between the two germline ends. The CDR3 spells CASSTQGSRSEKLFF. Written as DNA, the CDR3 is TGTGCCAGCAGTACGCAGGGTAGTAGGAGCGAAAAACTGTTTTTT.

The CDR3 here is CASSYSTVTLLPNTEAFF. The CDR3 nucleotides are TGTGCCAGCAGTTACTCCACAGTCACTTTACTCCCGAACACTGAAGCTTTCTTT. V and J are TRBV6-2 or TRBV6-3 and TRBJ1-1; D unresolved. Trimming removed 0 bases at V and 1 base at J, with 18 bases between. Germline assignment: CDR1 MNHEY and CDR2 SVGEGT. CDR3 length: 18 amino acids.

This clonotype was recorded many times. This chain joins TRBV20-1 and TRBJ2-3; 8 bases are shared with TRBD2. After removal of 2 bases from V and 4 bases from J, the junction contained 5 bases not matched to a gene. The CDR3 spans 14 residues. Germline CDR1 and CDR2: DFQATT and SNEGSKA (reference sequence). CDR3 sequence reads: CSARSGRAADTQYF. Written as DNA, the CDR3 is TGCAGTGCTAGATCCGGGAGGGCCGCAGATACGCAGTATTTT.

This clonotype showed up just a few times. V usage is TRBV24-1 and J usage is TRBJ1-5; D is perhaps TRBD1 (5 bases). CDR1 and CDR2 (germline): KGHDR, SFDVKD. Trimming removed 3 bases from V and 5 bases from J, with 10 bases in between. There are 14 residues in the CDR3. Here the CDR3 DNA reads TGTGCCACCAGTGATCCCCGGACACATCAGCCCCAGCATTTT. This sequence encodes CATSDPRTHQPQHF.

This clonotype was detected only a few times. The chain is built from TRBV27 and TRBJ1-4; 7 bases are shared with TRBD1. Germline V gives CDR1 MNHEY, CDR2 SMNVEV (reference sequence). V lost 6 bases to trimming and J lost 5 bases; unmatched junction nucleotides: 15. The CDR3 covers 17 residues. CDR3 sequence: CASRSLRGGQENEKLFF. DNA of the CDR3: TGTGCCAGCAGATCCCTCAGGGGGGGACAAGAAAATGAAAAACTGTTTTTT.

This clonotype came up many times. V usage is TRBV6-5 and J usage is TRBJ2-5; D remains ambiguous. Germline loops: CDR1 MNHEY, CDR2 SVGAGI. V was pared by 6 bases and J by 3 bases, with 14 bases between. The CDR3 consists of 14 residues. The CDR3 reads CASRTLISEETQYF. CDR3 DNA: TGTGCCAGCAGGACTTTAATATCGGAAGAGACCCAGTACTTC.

This clonotype occurred many times. The chain joins TRBV9 to TRBJ1-1; D is unresolved. The CDR3 consists of 14 residues. Trimming left V 5 bases short and J 3 bases short, with 14 bases between. Germline CDR1 SGDLS, CDR2 YYNGEE. The CDR3 spells CASRRIEEDTEAFF. CDR3 coding DNA: TGTGCCAGCAGGCGGATAGAGGAGGACACTGAAGCTTTCTTT.

The table lists this clonotype with a few counts. This chain joins TRBV20-1 and TRBJ2-3; D perhaps matches TRBD2 (6 bases). This CDR3 is built from 16 residues. CDR1 and CDR2 (germline): DFQATT, SNEGSKA (reference sequence). Trimming removed 3 bases from V and 3 bases from J, with 19 bases in between. The chain's CDR3 is CSASPIKTRSTDTQYF. The CDR3 bases are TGCAGTGCTAGCCCCATCAAGACTAGAAGTACAGATACGCAGTATTTT.

This clonotype was seen a few times. The chain is built from TRBV5-5 and TRBJ2-2; D call uncertain. The CDR3 has 15 residues. Germline lookup yields CDR1 SGHKS and CDR2 YYEKEE (reference sequence). The V end lost 4 bases, the J end lost 6 bases, and 16 bases lay between the germline ends. CDR3 loop: CASSRALGDPGELFF. The CDR3 nucleotides read TGTGCCAGCAGCCGTGCCCTAGGAGATCCCGGGGAGCTGTTTTTT.

This clonotype occurred a few times. This chain joins TRBV7-6 and TRBJ1-5; 12 bases line up with TRBD1. After removal of 5 bases from V and 6 bases from J, the junction contained 2 bases not matched to a gene. This CDR3 is 14 amino acids long. Per the germline V gene, CDR1 is SGHVS and CDR2 is FNYEAQ. The CDR3 reads CASSRDRGLQPQHF. CDR3 bases: TGTGCCAGCAGCCGGGACAGGGGGCTTCAGCCCCAGCATTTT.

This clonotype has at least ten counts. The chain links TRBV29-1 to TRBJ2-2; D is uncertain. Trimming removed 6 bases at V and 3 bases at J, with 5 bases between. The CDR3 contains 11 residues. Germline values: CDR1 SQVTM, CDR2 ANQGSEA. DNA of the CDR3: TGCAGCGTCGTTGACACCGGGGAGCTGTTTTTT. Encoded protein: CSVVDTGELFF.

Only a few counts were recorded for this clonotype. V and J are TRBV30 and TRBJ1-1; no firm D call. The germline V gene has CDR1 GTSNPN and CDR2 SVGIG (reference sequence). Trimming stripped 0 bases from V and 5 bases from J, with 7 bases between. The CDR3 loop spans 12 amino acids. CDR3 residues: CAWSVLGTEAFF. The DNA for the CDR3 is TGTGCCTGGAGTGTACTAGGGACTGAAGCTTTCTTT.

Only a few counts were recorded for this clonotype. This sequence joins TRBV7-9 and TRBJ1-1; possibly TRBD1 for D (6 bases). This CDR3 region has 13 residues. From germline, CDR1 is SEHNR and CDR2 FQNEAQ (reference sequence). The V end lost 8 bases, the J end lost 1 base, and 11 bases lay between the germline ends. DNA for the CDR3: TGTGCCAGCTCAGGGGTCTGGAACACTGAAGCTTTCTTT. Translated, it gives CASSGVWNTEAFF.